This T cell receptor (beta chain) comes out of a study of blood T cells in healthy people across ages. This CDR3 is 17 amino acids long. CDR1 is ENHRY and CDR2 is SYGVKD in the germline V gene. J gave up 2 bases and V 6 bases, and 8 bases lay outside the gene matches. Notes on this clonotype: Its cognate antigen is unknown.

A second PCR of about 7 to 12 cycles used a sample-barcoded 5' primer and a J-beta primer mix. The template-switch adaptor, which had 12 random nucleotides, put a tag on each cDNA molecule. A single record per CDR3 protein comes from TCRdb applying MiXCR to the 5' RACE reads. The sample lists 1.4 million to 1.5 million distinct CDR3 sequences, 42% seen once, with roughly 8.2% in the top ten. Whole-study results and caveats: Expanded clonotype changes were possibly confounded by unknown donor CMV status.

The sequence was obtained from a woman aged 18 to 35 in good health. The V and J genes are TRBV10-3 and TRBJ2-3; TRBD2 matches at 13 bases. Sequenced: blood. CDR3 DNA sequence: TGTGCCATCAGGGGAAGGACTAGCGGGGGCCCCACAGATACGCAGTATTTT. It codes for CAIRGRTSGGPTDTQYF.